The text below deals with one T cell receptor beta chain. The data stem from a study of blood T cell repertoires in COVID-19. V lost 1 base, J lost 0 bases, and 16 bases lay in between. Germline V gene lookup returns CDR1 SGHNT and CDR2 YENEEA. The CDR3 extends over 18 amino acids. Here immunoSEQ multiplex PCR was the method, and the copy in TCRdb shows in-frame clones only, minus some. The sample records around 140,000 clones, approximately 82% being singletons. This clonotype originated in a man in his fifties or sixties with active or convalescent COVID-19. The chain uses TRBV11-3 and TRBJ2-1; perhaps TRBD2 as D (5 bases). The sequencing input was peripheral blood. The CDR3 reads CASSLGWAGQSSYNEQFF. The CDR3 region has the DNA TGTGCCAGCAGCTTAGGCTGGGCGGGCCAGAGCTCCTACAATGAGCAGTTCTTC.